The 15 T cell receptor beta chains below all came from one sample that was sequenced in a study of blood T cell repertoires in COVID-19. Sequenced by immunoSEQ multiplex PCR; TCRdb stores in-frame clones only, minus some. The table includes some 180,000 clones, approximately 90% detected once. Material for sequencing was peripheral blood. The receptors come from a man aged 60 to 69 with active or convalescent COVID-19.

This rearrangement joins TRBV6-5 to TRBJ1-2; a weak D match, TRBD1 (6 bases). The CDR3 spans 12 residues. Trimming took off 5 bases at V and 8 bases at J, with 12 bases between the two ends. CDR1 and CDR2 (germline): MNHEY, SVGAGI. The CDR3 coding sequence is TGTGCCAGCAGTCCAGGGGTAGGAGGCTACACCTTC. Translation: CASSPGVGGYTF.

The chain couples TRBV9 to TRBJ1-1; D perhaps matches TRBD1 (5 bases). Trimming cost V 4 bases and J 4 bases, with 11 bases left between them. Germline V gene data show CDR1 as SGDLS and CDR2 as YYNGEE. The CDR3 consists of 13 residues. The CDR3 DNA follows: TGTGCCAGCAGCCGAGACAGAGGCACTGAAGCTTTCTTT. It yields the protein CASSRDRGTEAFF.

This rearrangement joins TRBV6-5 to TRBJ1-2, with a weak D call TRBD1 (5 bases). This CDR3 comprises 12 residues. Germline V gene data show CDR1 as MNHEY and CDR2 as SVGAGI. Trimming pared 8 bases from V and 8 bases from J, leaving 15 bases between. The CDR3 bases are TGTGCCAGCGTCACATCCGGGGGAGGCTACACCTTC. Amino acid sequence: CASVTSGGGYTF.

This rearrangement joins TRBV5-4 to TRBJ2-3; D remains ambiguous. The germline V gene encodes CDR1 SGHNT and CDR2 YYREEE (reference sequence). The CDR3 contains 14 residues. The V and J ends lost 4 bases and 5 bases respectively, with 14 bases between them. This CDR3 is CASSLRLSGDTQYF. In DNA form, the CDR3 reads TGTGCCAGCAGCCTCCGGTTGAGTGGAGATACGCAGTATTTT.

The J gene is TRBJ2-2, the V gene TRBV6-5; TRBD1 is a possible D gene (5 bases). This CDR3 has 15 amino acids. The germline V gene encodes CDR1 MNHEY and CDR2 SVGAGI. The V and J ends lost 0 bases and 5 bases respectively, with 10 bases between them. CDR3 sequence (DNA): TGTGCCAGCAGTTACTCGAGTCAGGGTACCGGGGAGCTGTTTTTT. It translates to CASSYSSQGTGELFF.

J is TRBJ2-1 and V is TRBV27; 13 positions agree with TRBD2. J lost 2 bases, V lost 4 bases, and 11 bases had no gene match. The germline V gene has CDR1 MNHEY and CDR2 SMNVEV (reference sequence). This CDR3 has 19 amino acids. The CDR3 DNA sequence: TGTGCCAGCAGTTCCCGAACTAGCGGGGGGGCCCCCACCTACAATGAGCAGTTCTTC. Amino acid sequence: CASSSRTSGGAPTYNEQFF.

V usage is TRBV9 and J usage is TRBJ1-2; D not resolved. Germline loops: CDR1 SGDLS, CDR2 YYNGEE. This CDR3 is built from 13 residues. Trimming shortened V by 3 bases and J by 0 bases, and 6 bases separated the two germline ends. The CDR3 bases are TGTGCCAGCAGCGAGAGGACTAACTATGGCTACACCTTC. Translating it yields CASSERTNYGYTF.

The chain carries TRBV4-1 and TRBJ2-1, with a weak D call TRBD1 (5 bases). Germline V gives CDR1 MGHRA, CDR2 YSYEKL. CDR3 length equals 14 residues. V was shortened by 1 base and J by 9 bases, with 13 bases between the two germline ends. The CDR3 sequence is CASSQVFQGGEQFF. DNA for the CDR3: TGCGCCAGCAGCCAAGTGTTCCAGGGCGGTGAGCAGTTCTTC.

This chain uses TRBV30 with TRBJ1-5, with D perhaps matching TRBD1 (5 bases). Germline V lookup: CDR1 GTSNPN, CDR2 SVGIG (reference sequence). The CDR3 extends over 12 amino acids. Trimming shortened V by 3 bases and J by 4 bases, and 7 bases separated the two germline ends. This CDR3 reads CAWSYRNQPQHF. CDR3 sequence (DNA): TGTGCCTGGAGCTACAGGAATCAGCCCCAGCATTTT.

The V and J genes are TRBV6-5 and TRBJ1-6; D is possibly TRBD1 (5 bases). This CDR3 comprises 13 residues. CDR1 is MNHEY and CDR2 is SVGAGI in the germline V gene. V was clipped by 8 bases and J by 7 bases, with 12 bases between them. DNA of the CDR3: TGTGCCAGCCGCGAGGGACTGAATTCACCCCTCCACTTT. Protein: CASREGLNSPLHF.

Comments on this clone: The same CDR3 can be traced to other DNA sequences in this sample. The chain combines TRBV5-1 with TRBJ1-1; 8 nucleotides line up with TRBD1. The V and J ends lost 4 bases and 1 base, in that order; junction bases with no gene match: 6. The germline CDR1 and CDR2 sequences are SGHRS and YFSETQ. The CDR3 length is 15 residues. CDR3 region: CASSGRQGSNTEAFF. The CDR3 DNA reads as TGCGCCAGCAGCGGCCGACAGGGGTCGAACACTGAAGCTTTCTTT.

In this sample, this clone turned up once. This sample includes further DNA sequences coding for the same CDR3. The chain combines TRBV9 with TRBJ1-2, with TRBD1 identical over 12 bases. The V segment lost 3 bases and the J segment 8 bases; nucleotides outside the gene matches: 8. The V gene's germline CDR1 is SGDLS and CDR2 YYNGEE. CDR3 size: 15 residues. In DNA form, the CDR3 reads TGTGCCAGCAGCGCTCCGGGACAGGGGGCAGGCGGCTACACCTTC. Amino acid sequence: CASSAPGQGAGGYTF.

This clone was picked up a small number of times. V usage is TRBV5-5 and J usage is TRBJ2-7; 10 bases are a match to TRBD1. J lost 5 bases, V lost 4 bases, and 9 bases had no gene match. From germline, CDR1 is SGHKS and CDR2 YYEKEE (reference sequence). The CDR3 totals 15 residues. The CDR3 sequence: CASSHKPGTGDEQYF. CDR3 in DNA: TGTGCCAGCAGCCATAAACCCGGGACAGGGGACGAGCAGTACTTC.

The genes are TRBV3-1 (or the pseudogene TRBV3-2) and TRBJ1-3; D may be TRBD1 (5 bases). There are 16 residues in the CDR3. CDR1 and CDR2 from the germline V gene are LGHDT and YNNKEL (reference sequence). V gave up 4 bases and J gave up 4 bases, with 17 bases separating them. Here the CDR3 DNA reads TGTGCCAGCAGCCGATCCAGGGAAGCTCTAGGAAACACCATATATTTT. This codes for CASSRSREALGNTIYF.

This clone was observed once. The chain links TRBV2 to TRBJ2-1, with TRBD1 matching over 9 bases. CDR1 SNHLY and CDR2 FYNNEI come from the germline V gene. Trimming cost V 5 bases and J 6 bases; bases outside gene matches: 8. CDR3 size: 15 residues. CDR3 region: CASSSQGAFGNEQFF. CDR3 bases: TGTGCCAGCAGTTCACAGGGGGCGTTCGGCAATGAGCAGTTCTTC.